The rows below give T cell receptor beta chains drawn from one sample of a study of blood T cell repertoires in COVID-19. Data came from immunoSEQ multiplex PCR; TCRdb stores just in-frame clones and leaves some out. The sample consists of some 160,000 clones, approximately 91% of them appearing once. Sequenced input: peripheral blood. These receptors all stem from a man aged 18 to 30 with acute or convalescent COVID-19. Both conserved end residues are part of each CDR3. A D gene is named only where the DNA matches it firmly. Size is omitted from some rows. Given values are once, few, many or a class for expanded clones.

size | J | V | D | CDR3 | DNA
- | TRBJ1-6 | TRBV30 | - | CAWSDGSSASSYNSPLHF | TGTGCCTGGAGTGATGGGTCATCAGCGAGCTCCTATAATTCACCCCTCCACTTT
- | TRBJ1-2 | TRBV9 | - | CASSVDPTGGSLSGYTF | TGTGCCAGCAGCGTAGACCCGACTGGGGGGAGTCTCTCTGGCTACACCTTC
- | TRBJ1-6 | TRBV6-6 | - | CASSPRDFTGAYNSPLHF | TGTGCCAGCAGTCCCCGGGATTTCACGGGGGCCTATAATTCACCCCTCCACTTT
- | TRBJ2-3 | TRBV18 | - | CASSPPYSSTDTQYF | TGTGCCAGCTCACCACCTTACTCTAGCACAGATACGCAGTATTTT
- | TRBJ1-2 | TRBV29-1 | TRBD1 | CSVQGAYGYTF | TGCAGCGTGCAGGGGGCCTATGGCTACACCTTC
- | TRBJ1-1 | TRBV5-6 | - | CASSLGISGFHTEAFF | TGTGCCAGCAGCTTGGGTATTTCGGGGTTTCACACTGAAGCTTTCTTT
- | TRBJ1-3 | TRBV29-1 | - | CSVGGSSGGNTIYF | TGCAGCGTCGGGGGATCGTCCGGTGGAAACACCATATATTTT
- | TRBJ1-2 | TRBV18 | TRBD1 | CASSPTGTDYGYTF | TGTGCCAGCTCACCTACCGGGACAGATTATGGCTACACCTTC
- | TRBJ1-4 | TRBV18 | TRBD1 | CASSPVRGRSKLFF | TGTGCCAGCTCACCAGTAAGGGGGCGAAGTAAACTGTTTTTT
- | TRBJ1-5 | TRBV19 | - | CARLLAQPQHF | TGTGCCCGGCTCCTAGCGCAGCCCCAGCATTTT
- | TRBJ2-7 | TRBV20-1 | - | CSARRYEQYF | TGCAGTGCTAGGCGCTACGAGCAGTACTTC
once | TRBJ1-2 | TRBV18 | TRBD1 | CASSKDRGDDGYTF | TGTGCCAGCTCAAAGGACAGGGGAGATGATGGCTACACCTTC
- | TRBJ2-6 | TRBV19 | - | CASTRRGQPTSGANVLTF | TGTGCCAGTACGAGGCGGGGACAGCCCACCTCTGGGGCCAACGTCCTGACTTTC
- | TRBJ1-4 | TRBV7-9 | TRBD1 | CASSSDRGSEKLFF | TGTGCCAGCAGCTCCGACAGGGGGAGTGAAAAACTGTTTTTT
- | TRBJ2-3 | TRBV4-1 | TRBD2 | CASSPERASGRGPITDTQYF | TGCGCCAGCAGTCCCGAGCGGGCTAGCGGGAGGGGACCCATCACAGATACGCAGTATTTT
once | TRBJ2-3 | TRBV7-9 | TRBD1 | CASSSDRGLPDTQYF | TGTGCCAGCAGCTCGGACAGGGGGCTTCCAGATACGCAGTATTTT
- | TRBJ2-3 | TRBV19 | - | CASSIVGRGSTDTQYF | TGTGCCAGTAGTATAGTCGGGCGGGGCAGCACAGATACGCAGTATTTT
- | TRBJ1-5 | TRBV5-8 | TRBD1 | CASTEGQGMGDSNQPQHF | TGTGCCAGCACCGAAGGACAGGGGATGGGGGATAGCAATCAGCCCCAGCATTTT
medium-sized | TRBJ1-2 | TRBV6-5 | - | CASLQGYNYGYTF | TGTGCCAGCCTCCAGGGGTATAACTATGGCTACACCTTC
- | TRBJ1-5 | TRBV7-8 | TRBD1 | CASSLDRGNQPQHF | TGTGCCAGCAGCTTGGACAGGGGCAATCAGCCCCAGCATTTT
once | TRBJ2-1 | TRBV5-6 | TRBD1 | CASSLNRGVSYNEQFF | TGTGCCAGCAGCTTGAACAGGGGAGTTTCCTACAATGAGCAGTTCTTC
few | TRBJ1-3 | TRBV4-1 | - | CASSQSSKEGNTIYF | TGCGCCAGCAGCCAATCTAGTAAGGAGGGAAACACCATATATTTT
- | TRBJ1-1 | TRBV9 | - | CASSGELYRANTEAFF | TGTGCCAGCAGCGGCGAATTGTACAGGGCGAACACTGAAGCTTTCTTT
- | TRBJ2-7 | TRBV5-1 | TRBD1 | CASSPGQGANEQYF | TGCGCCAGCAGCCCCGGACAGGGGGCTAACGAGCAGTACTTC
few | TRBJ1-1 | TRBV7-9 | - | CASSSLLTVNTEAFF | TGTGCCAGCAGCTCGCTCCTGACAGTGAACACTGAAGCTTTCTTT